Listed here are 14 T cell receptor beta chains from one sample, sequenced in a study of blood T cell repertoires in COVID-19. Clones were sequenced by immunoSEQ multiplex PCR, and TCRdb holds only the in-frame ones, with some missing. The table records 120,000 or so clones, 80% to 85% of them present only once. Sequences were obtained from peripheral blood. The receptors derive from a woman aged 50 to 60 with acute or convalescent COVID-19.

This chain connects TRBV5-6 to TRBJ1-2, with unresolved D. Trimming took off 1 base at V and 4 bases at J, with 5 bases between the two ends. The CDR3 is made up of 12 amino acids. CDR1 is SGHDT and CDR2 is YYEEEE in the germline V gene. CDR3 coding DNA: TGTGCCAGCAGCTTGTCCCTCTATGGCTACACCTTC. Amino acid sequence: CASSLSLYGYTF.

The CDR3: CASSFGAGGSYQETQYF. DNA for the CDR3: TGCGCCAGCAGCTTCGGCGCGGGGGGATCGTACCAAGAGACCCAGTACTTC. The rearrangement joins TRBV5-1 to TRBJ2-5; 8 positions match TRBD2. The CDR3 is 17 residues long. Losses at the gene ends were 2 bases for V and 0 bases for J; bases not matched to a gene: 9. Germline values: CDR1 SGHRS, CDR2 YFSETQ.

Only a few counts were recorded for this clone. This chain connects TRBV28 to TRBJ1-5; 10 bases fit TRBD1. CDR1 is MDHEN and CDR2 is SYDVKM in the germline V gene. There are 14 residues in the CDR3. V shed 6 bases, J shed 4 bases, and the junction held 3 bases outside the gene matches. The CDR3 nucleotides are TGTGCCAGCAGGGGGGGACAGGGGAATCAGCCCCAGCATTTT. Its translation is CASRGGQGNQPQHF.

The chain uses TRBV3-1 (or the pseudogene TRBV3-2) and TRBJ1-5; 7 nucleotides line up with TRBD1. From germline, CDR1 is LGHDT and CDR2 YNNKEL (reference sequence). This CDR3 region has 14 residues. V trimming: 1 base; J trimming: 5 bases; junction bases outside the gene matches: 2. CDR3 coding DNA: TGTGCCAGCAGCCAAGGACAGGGCGATCAGCCCCAGCATTTT. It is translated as CASSQGQGDQPQHF.

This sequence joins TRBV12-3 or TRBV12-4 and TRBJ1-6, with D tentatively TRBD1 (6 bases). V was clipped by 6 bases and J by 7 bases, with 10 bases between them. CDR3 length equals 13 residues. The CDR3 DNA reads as TGTGCCAGCAGCGGACAGAACAATTCACCCCTCCACTTT. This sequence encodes CASSGQNNSPLHF.

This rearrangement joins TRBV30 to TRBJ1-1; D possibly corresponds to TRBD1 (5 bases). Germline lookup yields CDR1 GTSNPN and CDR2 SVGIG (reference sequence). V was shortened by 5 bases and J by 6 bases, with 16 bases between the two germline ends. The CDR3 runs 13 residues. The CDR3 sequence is CAWGTGPGAEAFF. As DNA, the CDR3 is TGTGCCTGGGGGACCGGCCCCGGGGCTGAAGCTTTCTTT.

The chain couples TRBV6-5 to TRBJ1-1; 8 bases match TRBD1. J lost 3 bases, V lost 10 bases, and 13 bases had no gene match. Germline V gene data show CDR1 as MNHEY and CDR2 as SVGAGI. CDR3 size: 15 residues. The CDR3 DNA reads TGTGCCACCGGCAGGGGGCTCGTCTGGGACACTGAAGCTTTCTTT. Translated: CATGRGLVWDTEAFF.

The CDR3 DNA sequence: TGTGCCACCAGTGTCCGCGGGTTGAACACTGAAGCTTTCTTT. It codes for CATSVRGLNTEAFF. V gene TRBV15 combines with J gene TRBJ1-1; no clear D. CDR3 size: 14 residues. Germline V CDR1 and CDR2: LNHNV, YYDKDF (reference sequence). The V gene lost 6 bases and the J gene lost 0 bases, with 11 bases spanning the gap.

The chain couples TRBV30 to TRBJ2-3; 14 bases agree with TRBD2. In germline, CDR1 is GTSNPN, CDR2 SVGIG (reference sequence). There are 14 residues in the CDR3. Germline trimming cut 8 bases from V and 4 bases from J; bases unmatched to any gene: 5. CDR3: CAVGTSGSADTQYF. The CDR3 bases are TGTGCCGTGGGGACTAGCGGGAGTGCAGATACGCAGTATTTT. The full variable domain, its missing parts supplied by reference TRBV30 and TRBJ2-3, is SQTIHQWPATLVQPVGSPLSLECTVEGTSNPNLYWYRQAAGRGLQLLFYSVGIGQISSEVPQNLSASRPQDRQFILSSKKLLLSDSGFYLCAVGTSGSADTQYFGPGTRLTVL.

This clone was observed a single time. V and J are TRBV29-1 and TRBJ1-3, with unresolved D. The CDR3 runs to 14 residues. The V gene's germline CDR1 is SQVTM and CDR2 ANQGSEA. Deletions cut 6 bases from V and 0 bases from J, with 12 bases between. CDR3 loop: CSVLPWSSGNTIYF. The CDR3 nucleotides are TGCAGCGTCCTCCCCTGGAGCTCTGGAAACACCATATATTTT.

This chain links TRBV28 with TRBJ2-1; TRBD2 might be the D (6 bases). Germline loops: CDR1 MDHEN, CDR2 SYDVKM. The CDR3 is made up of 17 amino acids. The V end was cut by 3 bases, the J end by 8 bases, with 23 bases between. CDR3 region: CASSFAGRGVEGDEQFF. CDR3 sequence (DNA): TGTGCCAGCAGTTTTGCCGGGAGAGGGGTTGAGGGCGATGAGCAGTTCTTC.

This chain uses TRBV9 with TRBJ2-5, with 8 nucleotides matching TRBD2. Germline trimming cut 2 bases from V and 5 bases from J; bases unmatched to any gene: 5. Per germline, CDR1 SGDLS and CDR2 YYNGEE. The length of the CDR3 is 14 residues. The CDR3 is CASSVSGREETQYF. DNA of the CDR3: TGTGCCAGCAGCGTCAGCGGGAGAGAGGAGACCCAGTACTTC.

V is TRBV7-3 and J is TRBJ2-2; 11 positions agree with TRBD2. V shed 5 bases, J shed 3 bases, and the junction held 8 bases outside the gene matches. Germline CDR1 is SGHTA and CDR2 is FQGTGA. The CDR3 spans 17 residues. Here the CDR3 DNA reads TGTGCCAGCAGCCAATTAGCGGGAGGGCCCCACACCGGGGAGCTGTTTTTT. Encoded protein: CASSQLAGGPHTGELFF.

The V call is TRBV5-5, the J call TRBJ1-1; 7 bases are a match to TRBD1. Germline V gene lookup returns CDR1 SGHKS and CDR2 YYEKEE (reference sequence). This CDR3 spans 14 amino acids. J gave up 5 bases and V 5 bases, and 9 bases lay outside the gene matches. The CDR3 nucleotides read TGTGCCAGCAGAGAAACGACAGGGCAGACTGAAGCTTTCTTT. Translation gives CASRETTGQTEAFF.